The clone carrying this T cell receptor beta chain was counted a few times. Its antigen is not identified. This entry comes from a study of T-cell memory formation after mild COVID-19. Study-wide context: Most TCR clusters belonged to a single donor.

Overall study results and limits: A second wave of clones peaked on day 37, and their SARS-CoV-2 specificity went unconfirmed. Contracting clones localized mainly to CM and EM when CD4+ and mainly to EMRA when CD8+.

Using constant-segment primers, 5'RACE produced TCR alpha and TCR beta cDNA libraries carrying sample barcodes and UMIs. TCRdb re-analysed the 5' RACE reads in MiXCR, keeping a single row per CDR3 protein. The data contain 270,000 or so distinct CDR3 sequences, under 20% of them singletons. Deletions cut 6 bases from V and 4 bases from J, with 11 bases between. This CDR3 is built from 13 residues. Germline V gene lookup returns CDR1 SGHAT and CDR2 FQNNGV. The TCR sequence derives from a man between 18 and 29 years old who had mild COVID-19 (a few samples of this study predate the infection). Cell type and time point are not known. The sequenced sample was PBMCs or a T cell subset sorted from them (not recorded which). The chain links TRBV11-2 to TRBJ2-3; possible D gene TRBD1, 5 bases. In DNA, the CDR3 is TGTGCCAGCAGAGATCAGGGTGCAGATACGCAGTATTTT. Translated, it gives CASRDQGADTQYF.